Shown below are 10 T cell receptor beta chains from a single sample sequenced in a study of shared clonotypes between healthy human individuals. Repertoires were generated with immunoSEQ multiplex PCR, while TCRdb's copy carries only in-frame clones and drops some. In the table there are about 1,800,000 clones, roughly 94% of which are singletons. CD45RO-negative cells were positively selected for CCR7, leaving out terminally differentiated effector memory CD45RA+ cells. The sample consisted of naive CD8+ T cells sorted from blood. These receptors all come from a man aged 18-30 years in good health.

CDR3 residues: CASSQDGVRPLHF. The CDR3 DNA sequence: TGCGCCAGCAGCCAAGACGGGGTTCGCCCCCTCCACTTT. V usage is TRBV4-3 and J usage is TRBJ1-6, with D uncertain. The CDR3 totals 13 residues. Germline V gene data show CDR1 as LGHNA and CDR2 as YSLEER. Trimming pared 0 bases from V and 13 bases from J, leaving 10 bases between.

This chain joins TRBV28 and TRBJ2-7, with no clear D. This CDR3 has 14 amino acids. Trimming left V 3 bases short and J 1 base short, with 10 bases between. Per the germline V gene, CDR1 is MDHEN and CDR2 is SYDVKM. CDR3 coding DNA: TGTGCCAGCAGTTTTGCAGGACCATCCTACGAGCAGTACTTC. It codes for CASSFAGPSYEQYF. Looking up the rest from reference TRBV28 and TRBJ2-7 gives the full variable domain: DVKVTQSSRYLVKRTGEKVFLECVQDMDHENMFWYRQDPGLGLRLIYFSYDVKMKEKGDIPEGYSVSREKKERFSLILESASTNQTSMYLCASSFAGPSYEQYFGPGTRLTVT.

CDR3 sequence reads: CASSEQATPGTYEQYF. CDR3 DNA: TGTGCCAGCAGTGAACAGGCGACGCCAGGAACCTACGAGCAGTACTTC. V usage is TRBV2 and J usage is TRBJ2-7; D gene unclear. Per the germline V gene, CDR1 is SNHLY and CDR2 is FYNNEI. The CDR3 is 16 residues long. The V gene lost 2 bases and the J gene lost 2 bases, with 16 bases spanning the gap. Together with reference TRBV2 and TRBJ2-7, the CDR3 gives the full variable domain: EPEVTQTPSHQVTQMGQEVILRCVPISNHLYFYWYRQILGQKVEFLVSFYNNEISEKSEIFDDQFSVERPDGSNFTLKIRSTKLEDSAMYFCASSEQATPGTYEQYFGPGTRLTVT.

Of note for this clone: Other nucleotide sequences from this sample produce the same CDR3. V is TRBV5-1 and J is TRBJ2-7, with 7 bases lining up with TRBD1. CDR3 length equals 13 residues. Germline lookup yields CDR1 SGHRS and CDR2 YFSETQ. The V segment lost 5 bases and the J segment 4 bases; nucleotides outside the gene matches: 6. The DNA for the CDR3 is TGCGCCAGCAGTCTAGGGGGCCGGTACGAGCAGTACTTC. This gives the protein CASSLGGRYEQYF.

The V gene is TRBV6-5, the J gene TRBJ2-2; D uncertain. The CDR3 contains 14 residues. V was clipped by 0 bases and J by 6 bases, with 8 bases between them. Germline CDR1 reads MNHEY; CDR2 reads SVGAGI. In nucleotides, the CDR3 is TGTGCCAGCAGTTACTCGATGCCGCCCGGGGAGCTGTTTTTT. Amino acids: CASSYSMPPGELFF.

The CDR3: CASSYGQGLTDTQYF. CDR3 DNA: TGTGCCAGCAGTTATGGACAGGGACTCACAGATACGCAGTATTTT. The rearrangement joins TRBV27 to TRBJ2-3; 8 positions match TRBD1. This CDR3 spans 15 amino acids. The germline V gene encodes CDR1 MNHEY and CDR2 SMNVEV (reference sequence). V trimming: 4 bases; J trimming: 2 bases; junction bases outside the gene matches: 5.

A note on this clone: In the same sample, other DNA sequences code for this CDR3. This chain connects TRBV4-3 to TRBJ2-7; no firm D call. CDR3 size: 14 residues. Trimming took off 0 bases at V and 4 bases at J, with 10 bases between the two ends. Germline CDR1 is LGHNA and CDR2 is YSLEER. CDR3 region: CASSQDLGGYEQYF. In DNA, the CDR3 is TGCGCCAGCAGCCAAGACTTAGGTGGATACGAGCAGTACTTC.

This rearrangement joins TRBV27 to TRBJ2-4; D could derive from TRBD1 or TRBD2 (5 bases each). V shed 3 bases and J shed 9 bases, with 18 bases lying between them. Germline V gene data show CDR1 as MNHEY and CDR2 as SMNVEV (reference sequence). The CDR3 is 15 amino acids. Here the CDR3 DNA reads TGTGCCAGCAGTTTGCGAGGGGCCGCGCTCTCCATTCAGTACTTC. Encoded protein: CASSLRGAALSIQYF.

V usage is TRBV2 and J usage is TRBJ2-5; TRBD2 matches 13 bases. V gave up 2 bases and J gave up 4 bases; unmatched junction bases: 13. The CDR3 runs 19 residues. Per germline, CDR1 SNHLY and CDR2 FYNNEI. In nucleotides, the CDR3 is TGTGCCAGCAGTGAAAACTTGGCGACTAGCGGGAGGATTAGAGAGACCCAGTACTTC. This codes for CASSENLATSGRIRETQYF.

This chain connects TRBV27 to TRBJ2-7; 9 bases match TRBD1. V gave up 2 bases and J gave up 2 bases; unmatched junction bases: 10. The CDR3 runs to 17 residues. Per the germline V gene, CDR1 is MNHEY and CDR2 is SMNVEV (reference sequence). The CDR3 spells CASSLTGQGMLAYEQYF. The CDR3 nucleotides are TGTGCCAGCAGTTTAACAGGACAGGGGATGTTGGCCTACGAGCAGTACTTC.